This T cell receptor beta chain was profiled in a study of metastatic and nonmetastatic thyroid tumors. As for the study in general: Repertoires from blood and tumor or nodule tissue of malignant and benign thyroid patients were compared. Overall study results and limits: Benign nodules were reported to have significantly lower TCR beta diversity than malignant thyroid tumors, in blood and tumor.

V lost 5 bases and J 6 bases, leaving 17 bases between the germline ends. There are 14 residues in the CDR3. CDR1 is DFQATT and CDR2 is SNEGSKA in the germline V gene (reference sequence). Among the patients, none had received any treatment before thyroid surgery. This clone is a singleton in its sample. Its antigen is currently unknown. Authors' processing steps: Building a distant-metastasis classifier for papillary thyroid cancer drew on CDR3 differences across clinicopathological groups. TCRdb called clones again from the PCR reads with MiXCR. These V and J calls rely on TCRdb rather than the paper's analysis. The repertoire holds 30,000 to 35,000 clones, with about 17% as singletons.

The sequence came from a female donor with papillary thyroid cancer or a benign thyroid nodule (not recorded which). Some clones in this sample may be carry-over from other donors' samples. The material sequenced was blood. The V call is TRBV20-1, the J call TRBJ2-1; a possible D gene is TRBD2 (5 bases). CDR3 DNA: TGCAGTGCTTACTCCTTGGTAGCGCGCAATGAGCAGTTCTTC. It specifies CSAYSLVARNEQFF.